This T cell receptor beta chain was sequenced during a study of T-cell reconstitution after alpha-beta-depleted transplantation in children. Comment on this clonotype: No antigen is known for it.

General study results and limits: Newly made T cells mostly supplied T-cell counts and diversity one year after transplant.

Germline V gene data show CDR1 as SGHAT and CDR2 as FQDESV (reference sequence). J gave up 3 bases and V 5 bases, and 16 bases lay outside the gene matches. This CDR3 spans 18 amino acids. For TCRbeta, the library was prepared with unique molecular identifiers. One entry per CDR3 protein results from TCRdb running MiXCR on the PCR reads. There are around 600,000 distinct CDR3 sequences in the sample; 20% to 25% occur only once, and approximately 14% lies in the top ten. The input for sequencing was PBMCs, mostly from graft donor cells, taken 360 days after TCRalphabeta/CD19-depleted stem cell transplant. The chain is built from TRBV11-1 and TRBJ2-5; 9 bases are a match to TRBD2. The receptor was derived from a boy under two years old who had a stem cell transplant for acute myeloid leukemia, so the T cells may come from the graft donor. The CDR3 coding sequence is TGTGCCAGCAGCGGTTCAGGCCGAGGACTAGCGCACAAAGAGACCCAGTACTTC. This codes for CASSGSGRGLAHKETQYF.